The following is a T cell receptor beta chain sequence with its context. Its specificity is unknown. Some clones are missing from TCRdb's copy, which holds only in-frame ones; the method was immunoSEQ multiplex PCR. The sample consists of about 120,000 clones, roughly 87% of them appearing once. These data are taken from a study of cytomegalovirus exposure and HLA in healthy donors. Study-wide points: For cytomegalovirus status, the classifier reportedly gave diagnoses with high specificity and sensitivity.

CDR1 SEHNR and CDR2 FQNEAQ come from the germline V gene (reference sequence). The length of the CDR3 is 14 residues. Trimming took 6 bases from V and 1 from J; bases not matched to a gene: 4. This sequence originates from a young woman in good health and CMV-seronegative. The chain uses TRBV7-9 and TRBJ2-5; TRBD1 matches 8 bases. The sequencing sample was made of PBMCs. The CDR3 bases are TGTGCCAGCAGGCCGGGACAGGTCCAAGAGACCCAGTACTTC. Encoded protein: CASRPGQVQETQYF.